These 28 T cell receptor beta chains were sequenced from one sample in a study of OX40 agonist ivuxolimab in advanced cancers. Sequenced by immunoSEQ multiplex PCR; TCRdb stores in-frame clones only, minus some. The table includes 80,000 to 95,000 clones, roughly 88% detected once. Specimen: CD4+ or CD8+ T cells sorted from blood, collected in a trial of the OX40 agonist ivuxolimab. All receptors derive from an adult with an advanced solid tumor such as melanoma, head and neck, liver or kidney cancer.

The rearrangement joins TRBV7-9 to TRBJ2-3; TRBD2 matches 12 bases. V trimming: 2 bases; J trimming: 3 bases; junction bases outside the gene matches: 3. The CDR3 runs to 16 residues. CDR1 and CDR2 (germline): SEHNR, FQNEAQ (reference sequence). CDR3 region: CASSLPLAGGTDTQYF. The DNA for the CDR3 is TGTGCCAGCAGCTTACCCCTAGCGGGGGGGACAGATACGCAGTATTTT.

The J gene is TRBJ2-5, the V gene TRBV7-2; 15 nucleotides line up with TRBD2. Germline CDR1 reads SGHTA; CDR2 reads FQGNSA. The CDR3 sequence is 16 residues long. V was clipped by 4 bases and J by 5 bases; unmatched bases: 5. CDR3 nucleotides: TGTGCCAGCAGCTCATCTGGACTAGCGGGGGGGGAGACCCAGTACTTC. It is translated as CASSSSGLAGGETQYF.

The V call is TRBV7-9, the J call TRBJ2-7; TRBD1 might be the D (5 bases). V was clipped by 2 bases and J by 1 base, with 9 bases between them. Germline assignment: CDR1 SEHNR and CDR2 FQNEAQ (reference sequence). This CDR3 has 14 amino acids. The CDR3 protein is CASSLRQLSYEQYF. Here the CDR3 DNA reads TGTGCCAGCAGCTTAAGACAGTTATCCTACGAGCAGTACTTC.

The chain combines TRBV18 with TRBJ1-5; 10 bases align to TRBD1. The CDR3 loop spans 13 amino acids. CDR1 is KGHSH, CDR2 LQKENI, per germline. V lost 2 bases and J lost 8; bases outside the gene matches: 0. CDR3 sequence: CASSPGQGEPQHF. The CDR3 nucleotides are TGTGCCAGCTCACCAGGACAGGGGGAGCCCCAGCATTTT.

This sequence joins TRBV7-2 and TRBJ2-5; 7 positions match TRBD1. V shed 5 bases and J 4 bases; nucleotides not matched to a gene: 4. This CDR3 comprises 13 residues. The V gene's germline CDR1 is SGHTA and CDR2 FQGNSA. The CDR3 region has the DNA TGTGCCAGCAGCCGACAGGGACCAGAGACCCAGTACTTC. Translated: CASSRQGPETQYF.

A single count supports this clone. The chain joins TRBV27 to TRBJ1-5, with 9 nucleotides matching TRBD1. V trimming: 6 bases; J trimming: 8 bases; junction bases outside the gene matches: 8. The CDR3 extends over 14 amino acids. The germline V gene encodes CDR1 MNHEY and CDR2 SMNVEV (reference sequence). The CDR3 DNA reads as TGTGCCAGCAGCCAGACAGGGGGGTATAAGCCCCAGCATTTT. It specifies CASSQTGGYKPQHF.

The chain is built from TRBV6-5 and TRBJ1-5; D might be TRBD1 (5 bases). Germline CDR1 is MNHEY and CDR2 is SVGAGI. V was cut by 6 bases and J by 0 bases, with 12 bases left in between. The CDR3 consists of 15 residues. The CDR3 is CASRLGVSSNQPQHF. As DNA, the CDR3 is TGTGCCAGCAGACTGGGGGTATCTAGCAATCAGCCCCAGCATTTT.

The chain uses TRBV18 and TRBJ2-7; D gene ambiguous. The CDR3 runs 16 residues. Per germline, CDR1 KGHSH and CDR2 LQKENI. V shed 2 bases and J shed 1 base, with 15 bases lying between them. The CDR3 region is CASSPAAAGGSYEQYF. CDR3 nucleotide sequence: TGTGCCAGCTCACCAGCGGCGGCAGGCGGATCCTACGAGCAGTACTTC.

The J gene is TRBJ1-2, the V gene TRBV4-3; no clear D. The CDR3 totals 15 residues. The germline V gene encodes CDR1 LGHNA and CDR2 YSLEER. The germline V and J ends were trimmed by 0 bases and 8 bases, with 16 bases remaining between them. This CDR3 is CASSQDLFAGSGYTF. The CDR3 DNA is TGCGCCAGCAGCCAAGATTTATTCGCGGGATCCGGCTACACCTTC.

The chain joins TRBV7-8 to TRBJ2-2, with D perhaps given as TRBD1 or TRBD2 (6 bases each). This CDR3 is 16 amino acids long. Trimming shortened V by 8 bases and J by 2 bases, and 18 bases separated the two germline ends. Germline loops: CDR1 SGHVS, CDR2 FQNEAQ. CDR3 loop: CASQAWGALNTGELFF. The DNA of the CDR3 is TGTGCCAGCCAGGCCTGGGGGGCCCTTAACACCGGGGAGCTGTTTTTT.

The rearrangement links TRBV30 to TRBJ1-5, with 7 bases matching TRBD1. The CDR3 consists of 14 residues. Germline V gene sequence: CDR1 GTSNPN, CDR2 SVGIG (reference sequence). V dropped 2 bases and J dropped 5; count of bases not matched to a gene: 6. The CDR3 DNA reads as TGTGCCTGGAGTAGGGACAGCCTAGATCAGCCCCAGCATTTT. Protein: CAWSRDSLDQPQHF.

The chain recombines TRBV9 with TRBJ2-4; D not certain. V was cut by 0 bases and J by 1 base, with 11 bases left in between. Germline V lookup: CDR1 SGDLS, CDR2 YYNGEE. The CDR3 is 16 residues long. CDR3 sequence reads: CASSVGEIWAKNIQYF. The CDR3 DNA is TGTGCCAGCAGCGTAGGCGAGATATGGGCCAAAAACATTCAGTACTTC. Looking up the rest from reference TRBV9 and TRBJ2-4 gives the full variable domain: DSGVTQTPKHLITATGQRVTLRCSPRSGDLSVYWYQQSLDQGLQFLIQYYNGEERAKGNILERFSAQQFPDLHSELNLSSLELGDSALYFCASSVGEIWAKNIQYFGAGTRLSVL.

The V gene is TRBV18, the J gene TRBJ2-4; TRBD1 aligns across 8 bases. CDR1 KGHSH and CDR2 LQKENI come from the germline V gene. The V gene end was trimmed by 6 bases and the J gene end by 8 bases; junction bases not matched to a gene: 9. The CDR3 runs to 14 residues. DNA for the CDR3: TGTGCCAGCTCCCCTCCCGGACAGGGTTACATTCAGTACTTC. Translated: CASSPPGQGYIQYF.

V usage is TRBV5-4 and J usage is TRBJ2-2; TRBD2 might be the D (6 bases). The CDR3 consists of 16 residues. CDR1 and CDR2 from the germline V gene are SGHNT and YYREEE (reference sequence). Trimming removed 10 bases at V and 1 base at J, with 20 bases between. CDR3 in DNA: TGTGCCGGCTCACCCGGTGCGGGGAAGAACACCGGGGAGCTGTTTTTT. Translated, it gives CAGSPGAGKNTGELFF.

This CDR3 is CASSPPPASTDTQYF. CDR3 in DNA: TGTGCCAGCAGTCCCCCCCCGGCTAGCACAGATACGCAGTATTTT. The V call is TRBV28, the J call TRBJ2-3; D remains ambiguous. CDR1 and CDR2 (germline): MDHEN, SYDVKM. V lost 5 bases to trimming and J lost 0 bases, with 12 bases between them. There are 15 residues in the CDR3.

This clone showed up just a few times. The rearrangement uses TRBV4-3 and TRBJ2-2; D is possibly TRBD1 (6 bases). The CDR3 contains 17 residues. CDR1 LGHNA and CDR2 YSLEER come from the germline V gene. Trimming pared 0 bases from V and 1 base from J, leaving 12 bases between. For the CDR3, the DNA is TGCGCCAGCAGCCAAGATTTCAGGGGCCTGAACACCGGGGAGCTGTTTTTT. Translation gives CASSQDFRGLNTGELFF.

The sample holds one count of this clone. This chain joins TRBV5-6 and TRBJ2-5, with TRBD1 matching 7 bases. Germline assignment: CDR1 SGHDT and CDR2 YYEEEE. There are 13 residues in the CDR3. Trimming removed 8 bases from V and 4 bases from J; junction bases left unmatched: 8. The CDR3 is CASSPGGRETQYF. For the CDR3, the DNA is TGTGCCAGTTCCCCAGGGGGTCGAGAGACCCAGTACTTC.

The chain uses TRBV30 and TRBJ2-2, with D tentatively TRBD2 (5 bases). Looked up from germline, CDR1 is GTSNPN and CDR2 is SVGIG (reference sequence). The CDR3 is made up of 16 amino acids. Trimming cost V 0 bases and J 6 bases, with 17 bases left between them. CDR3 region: CAWSVRRGMDAGELFF. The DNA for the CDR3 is TGTGCCTGGAGTGTACGAAGAGGGATGGACGCCGGGGAGCTGTTTTTT.

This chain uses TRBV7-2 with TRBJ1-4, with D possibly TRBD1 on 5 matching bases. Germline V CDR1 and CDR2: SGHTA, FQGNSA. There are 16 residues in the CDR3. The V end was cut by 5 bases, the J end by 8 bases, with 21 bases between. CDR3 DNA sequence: TGTGCCAGCAGCCCTAGGGGTCAGGTACTTCGGGAAAAACTGTTTTTT. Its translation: CASSPRGQVLREKLFF.

CDR3: CASSQSGGHEQFF. The CDR3 DNA sequence: TGTGCCAGCAGTCAGTCAGGGGGCCATGAGCAGTTCTTC. The rearrangement links TRBV6-5 to TRBJ2-1; TRBD1 matches at 8 bases. Germline assignment: CDR1 MNHEY and CDR2 SVGAGI. This CDR3 spans 13 amino acids. Trimming took 5 bases from V and 8 from J; bases not matched to a gene: 5.

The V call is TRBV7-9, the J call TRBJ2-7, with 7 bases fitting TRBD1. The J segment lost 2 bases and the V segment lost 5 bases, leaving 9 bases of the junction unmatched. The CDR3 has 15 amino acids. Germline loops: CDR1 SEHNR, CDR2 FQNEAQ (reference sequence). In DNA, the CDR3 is TGTGCCAGCAGCCAGGACAGGCTAAACCCCTACGAGCAGTACTTC. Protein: CASSQDRLNPYEQYF.

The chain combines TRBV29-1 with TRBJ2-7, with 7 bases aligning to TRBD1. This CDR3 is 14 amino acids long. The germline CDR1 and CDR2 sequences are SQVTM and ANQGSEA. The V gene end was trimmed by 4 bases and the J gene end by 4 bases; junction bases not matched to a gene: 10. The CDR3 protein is CSVGPGQQAYEQYF. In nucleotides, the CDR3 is TGCAGCGTTGGACCGGGACAGCAGGCTTACGAGCAGTACTTC.

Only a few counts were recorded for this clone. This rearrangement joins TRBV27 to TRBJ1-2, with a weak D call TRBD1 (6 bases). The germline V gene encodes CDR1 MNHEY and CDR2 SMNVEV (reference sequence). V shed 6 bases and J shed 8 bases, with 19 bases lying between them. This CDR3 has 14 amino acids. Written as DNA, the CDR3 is TGTGCCAGCAGCCTCCTACAGGGAACGGGGGGCTACACCTTC. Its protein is CASSLLQGTGGYTF.

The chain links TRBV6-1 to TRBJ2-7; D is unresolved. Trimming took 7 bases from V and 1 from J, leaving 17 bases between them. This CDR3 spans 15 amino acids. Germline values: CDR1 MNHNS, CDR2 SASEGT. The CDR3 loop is CASNQAPPPSYEQYF. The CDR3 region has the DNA TGTGCCAGCAACCAAGCCCCCCCTCCTTCCTACGAGCAGTACTTC.

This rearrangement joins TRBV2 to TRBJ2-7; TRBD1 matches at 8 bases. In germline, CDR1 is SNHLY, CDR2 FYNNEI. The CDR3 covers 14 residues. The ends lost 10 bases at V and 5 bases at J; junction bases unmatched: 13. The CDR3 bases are TGTGCCACGTCGGCGGACAGGGTCGGAGACGAGCAGTACTTC. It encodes CATSADRVGDEQYF.

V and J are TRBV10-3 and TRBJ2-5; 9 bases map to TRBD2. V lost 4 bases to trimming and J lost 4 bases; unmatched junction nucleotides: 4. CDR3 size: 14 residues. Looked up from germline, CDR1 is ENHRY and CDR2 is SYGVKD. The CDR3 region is CAISGSGGRETQYF. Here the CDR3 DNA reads TGTGCCATCAGTGGTAGCGGGGGACGAGAGACCCAGTACTTC.

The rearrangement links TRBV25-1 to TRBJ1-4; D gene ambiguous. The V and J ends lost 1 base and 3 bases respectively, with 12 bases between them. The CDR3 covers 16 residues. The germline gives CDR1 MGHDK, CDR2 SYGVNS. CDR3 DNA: TGTGCCAGCAGTGAATCCCGAAGTTGGGCTAATGAAAAACTGTTTTTT. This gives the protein CASSESRSWANEKLFF.

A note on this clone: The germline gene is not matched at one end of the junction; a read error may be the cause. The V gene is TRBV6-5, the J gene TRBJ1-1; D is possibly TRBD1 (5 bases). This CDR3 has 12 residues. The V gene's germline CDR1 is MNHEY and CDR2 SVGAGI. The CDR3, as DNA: TGTGCCAGCATGAACTCGGGGCTCAGCATTCTCTTT. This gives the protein CASMNSGLSILF.